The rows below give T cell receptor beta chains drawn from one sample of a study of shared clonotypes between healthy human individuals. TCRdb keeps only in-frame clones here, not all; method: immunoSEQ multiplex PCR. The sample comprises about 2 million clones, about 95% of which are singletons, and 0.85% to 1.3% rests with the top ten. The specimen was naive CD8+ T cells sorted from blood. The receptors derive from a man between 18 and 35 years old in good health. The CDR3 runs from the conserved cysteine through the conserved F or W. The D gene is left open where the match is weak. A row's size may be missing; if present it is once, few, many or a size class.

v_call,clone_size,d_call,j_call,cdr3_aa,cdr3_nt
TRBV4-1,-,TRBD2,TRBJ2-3,CASSPGLAGTDTQYF,TGCGCCAGCAGCCCAGGACTAGCGGGAACAGATACGCAGTATTTT
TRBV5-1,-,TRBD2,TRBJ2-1,CASSFLAGDAYNEQFF,TGCGCCAGCAGCTTCCTAGCGGGAGACGCCTACAATGAGCAGTTCTTC
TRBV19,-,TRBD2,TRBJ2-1,CASSIMASGIDNEQFF,TGTGCCAGTAGTATTATGGCTAGCGGGATCGACAATGAGCAGTTCTTC
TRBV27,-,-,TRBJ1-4,CASKAVLRANEKLFF,TGTGCCAGCAAGGCAGTCCTGAGGGCTAATGAAAAACTGTTTTTT
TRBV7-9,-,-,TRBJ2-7,CASSDPGINAYEQYF,TGTGCCAGCAGCGACCCCGGGATCAACGCATACGAGCAGTACTTC
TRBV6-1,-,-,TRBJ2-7,CASSEWRTGDYEQYF,TGTGCCAGCAGTGAATGGAGGACGGGGGACTACGAGCAGTACTTC
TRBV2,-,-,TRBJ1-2,CASRFQGSLYGYTF,TGTGCCAGCAGGTTTCAGGGGTCTCTCTATGGCTACACCTTC
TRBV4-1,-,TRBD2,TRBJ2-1,CASSPGGAGGPNYNEQFF,TGCGCCAGCAGCCCCGGGGGAGCGGGAGGGCCTAACTACAATGAGCAGTTCTTC
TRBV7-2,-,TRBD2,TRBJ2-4,CASSLVELAGVNIQYF,TGTGCCAGCAGCTTAGTCGAACTAGCGGGAGTGAACATTCAGTACTTC
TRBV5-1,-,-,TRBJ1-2,CASSSSDKAGYGYTF,TGCGCCAGCAGCTCGTCGGACAAGGCGGGGTATGGCTACACCTTC
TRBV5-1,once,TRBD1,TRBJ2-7,CASSLGQGDYEQYF,TGCGCCAGCAGCTTGGGGCAGGGGGACTACGAGCAGTACTTC
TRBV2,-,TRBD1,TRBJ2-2,CASSWGQGLVAGELFF,TGTGCCAGCAGTTGGGGACAGGGATTAGTGGCCGGGGAGCTGTTTTTT
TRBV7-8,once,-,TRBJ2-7,CASSLGTDRNEQYF,TGTGCCAGCAGCTTAGGGACAGATCGTAACGAGCAGTACTTC
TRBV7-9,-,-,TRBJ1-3,CASSLSTSSGNTIYF,TGTGCCAGCAGCCTATCGACCAGCTCTGGAAACACCATATATTTT
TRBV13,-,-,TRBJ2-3,CASTYTETDTQYF,TGTGCCAGCACGTACACCGAAACAGATACGCAGTATTTT
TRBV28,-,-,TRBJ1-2,CASSLGGTRYGYTF,TGTGCCAGCAGTCTCGGGGGAACGCGGTATGGCTACACCTTC
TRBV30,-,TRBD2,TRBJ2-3,CAWSVLAGTDTQYF,TGTGCCTGGAGTGTACTAGCGGGCACAGATACGCAGTATTTT
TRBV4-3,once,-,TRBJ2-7,CASSQDPQGNYEQYF,TGCGCCAGCAGCCAAGATCCACAGGGTAACTACGAGCAGTACTTC
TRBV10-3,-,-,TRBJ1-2,CAISESGQGLSYGYTF,TGTGCCATCAGTGAGTCAGGTCAGGGCCTCAGCTATGGCTACACCTTC
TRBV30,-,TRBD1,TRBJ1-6,CAWSAVGGDSPLHF,TGTGCCTGGAGTGCGGTAGGGGGCGATTCACCCCTCCACTTT
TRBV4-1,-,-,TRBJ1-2,CASSQDPGLSYGYTF,TGCGCCAGCAGCCAAGATCCGGGCCTCTCCTATGGCTACACCTTC
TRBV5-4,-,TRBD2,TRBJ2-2,CASSRGLAGSGELFF,TGTGCCAGCAGCAGGGGACTAGCGGGTTCCGGGGAGCTGTTTTTT
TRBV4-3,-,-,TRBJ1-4,CASSQEGSTNEKLFF,TGCGCCAGCAGCCAAGAGGGGTCAACTAATGAAAAACTGTTTTTT
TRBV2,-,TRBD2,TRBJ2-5,CASSEGLAGGFETQYF,TGTGCCAGCAGTGAGGGTTTAGCGGGGGGGTTTGAGACCCAGTACTTC
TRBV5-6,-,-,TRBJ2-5,CASSLSGVQETQYF,TGTGCCAGCAGCTTGTCGGGGGTCCAAGAGACCCAGTACTTC
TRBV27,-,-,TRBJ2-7,CASSFFLGYEQYF,TGTGCCAGCAGTTTTTTCTTGGGCTACGAGCAGTACTTC
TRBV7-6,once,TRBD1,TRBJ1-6,CASSLAGGPPNSPLHF,TGTGCCAGCAGCCTGGCAGGGGGCCCCCCTAATTCACCCCTCCACTTT
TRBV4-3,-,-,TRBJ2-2,CASSQGWNTGELFF,TGCGCCAGCAGCCAAGGTTGGAACACCGGGGAGCTGTTTTTT
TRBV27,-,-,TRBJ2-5,CASSFGTGLGETQYF,TGTGCCAGCAGTTTCGGTACAGGGCTAGGAGAGACCCAGTACTTC
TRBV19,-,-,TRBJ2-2,CASHRNTGELFF,TGTGCCAGTCACAGGAACACCGGGGAGCTGTTTTTT
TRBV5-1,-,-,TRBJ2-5,CASSGDFGETQYF,TGCGCCAGCAGCGGGGATTTCGGGGAGACCCAGTACTTC
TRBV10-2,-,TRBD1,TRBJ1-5,CASSEGRGLPGQPQHF,TGCGCCAGCAGTGAGGGCAGGGGGCTCCCAGGGCAGCCCCAGCATTTT
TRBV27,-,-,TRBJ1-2,CASSVTVNYGYTF,TGTGCCAGCAGTGTGACAGTTAACTATGGCTACACCTTC
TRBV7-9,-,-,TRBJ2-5,CASSLPLAAETQYF,TGTGCCAGCAGCCTACCCCTTGCCGCGGAGACCCAGTACTTC
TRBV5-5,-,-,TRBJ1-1,CASSWVYGDGAFF,TGTGCCAGCAGCTGGGTCTATGGGGACGGGGCTTTCTTT
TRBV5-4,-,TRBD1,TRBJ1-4,CASSSGQGLNEKLFF,TGTGCCAGCAGCAGTGGACAGGGCCTGAATGAAAAACTGTTTTTT
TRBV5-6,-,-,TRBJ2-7,CASSLERSAHEQYF,TGTGCCAGCAGCTTGGAGAGAAGCGCCCACGAGCAGTACTTC
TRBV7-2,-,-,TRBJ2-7,CASSPGVGGYEQYF,TGTGCCAGCAGCCCAGGGGTAGGGGGCTACGAGCAGTACTTC
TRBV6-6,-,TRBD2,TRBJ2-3,CASSLQIAGGDTQYF,TGTGCCAGCAGTCTCCAGATAGCGGGAGGAGATACGCAGTATTTT
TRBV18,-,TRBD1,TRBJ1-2,CASSPTGWEGYTF,TGTGCCAGCTCACCGACAGGGTGGGAGGGCTACACCTTC
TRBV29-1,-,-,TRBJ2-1,CSVESYTNYNEQFF,TGCAGCGTTGAATCGTACACAAACTACAATGAGCAGTTCTTC
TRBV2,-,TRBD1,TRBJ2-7,CASRAGTGVSYEQYF,TGTGCCAGCAGAGCCGGGACAGGTGTTTCCTACGAGCAGTACTTC
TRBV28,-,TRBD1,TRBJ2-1,CASRTRFITGVSYNEQFF,TGTGCCAGCAGAACAAGATTCATTACAGGGGTCTCCTACAATGAGCAGTTCTTC
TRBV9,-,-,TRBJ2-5,CASSGGSGLETQYF,TGTGCCAGCAGCGGAGGGTCAGGGCTGGAGACCCAGTACTTC
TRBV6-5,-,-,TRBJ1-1,CASSYSEVATEAFF,TGTGCCAGCAGTTACTCTGAGGTCGCCACTGAAGCTTTCTTT
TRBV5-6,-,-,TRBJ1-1,CASSPELGGDFMNTEAFF,TGTGCCAGCAGCCCGGAGCTAGGCGGGGACTTTATGAACACTGAAGCTTTCTTT
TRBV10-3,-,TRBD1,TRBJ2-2,CAISESYQGANTGELFF,TGTGCCATCAGTGAGTCTTACCAGGGGGCGAACACCGGGGAGCTGTTTTTT
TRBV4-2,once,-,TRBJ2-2,CASSQAEGLAGELFF,TGTGCCAGCAGCCAAGCCGAGGGGTTGGCCGGGGAGCTGTTTTTT
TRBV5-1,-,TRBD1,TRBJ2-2,CASSNEDRGYTGELFF,TGCGCCAGCAGCAATGAGGACAGGGGGTATACCGGGGAGCTGTTTTTT
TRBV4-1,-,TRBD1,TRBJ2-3,CASSPQGVTNIEYF,TGCGCCAGCAGCCCGCAGGGGGTAACCAATATAGAGTATTTT
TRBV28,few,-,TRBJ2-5,CASSFGETQYF,TGTGCCAGCAGTTTCGGGGAGACCCAGTACTTC
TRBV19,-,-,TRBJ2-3,CASIAAGGTQYF,TGTGCCAGTATAGCGGCCGGGGGTACGCAGTATTTT